This passage covers 16 T cell receptor beta chains from one sample sequenced in a study of technical replicates of blood from several donors. The protocol was immunoSEQ multiplex PCR, while the TCRdb copy is restricted to in-frame clones and leaves out a portion. The sample has tens of thousands of clones, around 94% seen once. Sequencing used T cells isolated from PBMCs. These receptors all stem from a human donor in good health.

This chain uses TRBV2 with TRBJ1-2; tentative D call: TRBD1 (6 bases). V shed 6 bases and J shed 2 bases, with 13 bases lying between them. There are 14 residues in the CDR3. In germline, CDR1 is SNHLY, CDR2 FYNNEI. In nucleotides, the CDR3 is TGTGCCAGCAGCGCGGACAGCGCGAACTATGGCTACACCTTC. Its translation is CASSADSANYGYTF.

The chain carries TRBV7-8 and TRBJ1-4; 8 positions match TRBD1. Germline V gene data show CDR1 as SGHVS and CDR2 as FQNEAQ. Losses at the gene ends were 6 bases for V and 2 bases for J; bases not matched to a gene: 5. The length of the CDR3 is 15 residues. The CDR3 DNA reads TGTGCCAGCAGACCGAACAGGGGGACTAATGAAAAACTGTTTTTT. This gives the protein CASRPNRGTNEKLFF.

V is TRBV7-2 and J is TRBJ2-7; a weak D match, TRBD2 (5 bases). The CDR3 has 15 residues. Deletions cut 6 bases from V and 6 bases from J, with 21 bases between. CDR1 and CDR2 (germline): SGHTA, FQGNSA. For the CDR3, the DNA is TGTGCCAGCAGTTGGAACGGCGCGGGTTCTATCGAGCAGTACTTC. This gives the protein CASSWNGAGSIEQYF.

The rearrangement links TRBV4-1 to TRBJ1-1, with no clear D. With 0 bases removed from V and 3 bases from J, the gap between germline ends came to 14 bases. The CDR3 extends over 16 amino acids. Germline CDR1 and CDR2: MGHRA and YSYEKL. Written as DNA, the CDR3 is TGCGCCAGCAGCCAAGATAAGGGAGAGGGTGACACTGAAGCTTTCTTT. The encoded protein is CASSQDKGEGDTEAFF.

The rearrangement joins TRBV6-1 to TRBJ2-5, with 12 bases that match TRBD2. J lost 5 bases, V lost 2 bases, and 12 bases had no gene match. The length of the CDR3 is 18 residues. The germline CDR1 and CDR2 sequences are MNHNS and SASEGT. CDR3 bases: TGTGCCAGCAGTGAATGGCGGTCTAGCGGGAGGGCCGAGGAGACCCAGTACTTC. Translated, it gives CASSEWRSSGRAEETQYF.

CDR3 coding DNA: TGCGCCAGCAGCCATGATCGGACAGGCAGCAATCAGCCCCAGCATTTT. Translating gives CASSHDRTGSNQPQHF. The chain has TRBV4-1 and TRBJ1-5, with 7 positions matching TRBD1. Germline trimming cut 3 bases from V and 1 base from J; bases unmatched to any gene: 6. The CDR3 is 16 residues long. Germline V gene sequence: CDR1 MGHRA, CDR2 YSYEKL.

The chain uses TRBV29-1 and TRBJ2-5; D might be TRBD2 (5 bases). V was clipped by 2 bases and J by 5 bases, with 12 bases between them. The germline V gene has CDR1 SQVTM and CDR2 ANQGSEA. The CDR3 spans 13 residues. In DNA form, the CDR3 reads TGCAGCGTTGAAAGAAATCGAGGGGAGACCCAGTACTTC. Amino acid sequence: CSVERNRGETQYF.

This chain joins TRBV27 and TRBJ2-1; 8 bases align to TRBD2. CDR3 length: 16 amino acids. Germline assignment: CDR1 MNHEY and CDR2 SMNVEV (reference sequence). V was pared by 2 bases and J by 0 bases, with 3 bases of the junction left unmatched. This CDR3 reads CASSLTSGSSYNEQFF. The CDR3, as DNA: TGTGCCAGCAGTTTAACTAGCGGCAGCTCCTACAATGAGCAGTTCTTC.

The genes are TRBV7-3 and TRBJ1-5; 9 bases match TRBD1. The V gene's germline CDR1 is SGHTA and CDR2 FQGTGA. This CDR3 contains 16 residues. V gave up 5 bases and J gave up 7 bases; unmatched junction bases: 12. In nucleotides, the CDR3 is TGTGCCAGCAGCCTCCACCCGGGACAGGGAGAACAGCCCCAGCATTTT. Its protein product is CASSLHPGQGEQPQHF.

Here the CDR3 reads CASSPGLAEDGSYNEQFF. The CDR3 DNA follows: TGTGCCAGCAGCCCGGGACTAGCGGAGGACGGGTCCTACAATGAGCAGTTCTTC. The rearrangement links TRBV5-4 to TRBJ2-1; 11 bases align to TRBD2. Per germline, CDR1 SGHNT and CDR2 YYREEE (reference sequence). V shed 4 bases, J shed 1 base, and the junction held 10 bases outside the gene matches. This CDR3 is built from 18 residues.

The chain uses TRBV28 and TRBJ2-2, with 10 positions matching TRBD1. CDR3 length equals 19 residues. Germline V gives CDR1 MDHEN, CDR2 SYDVKM. After removal of 2 bases from V and 6 bases from J, the junction contained 15 bases not matched to a gene. As DNA, the CDR3 is TGTGCCAGCAGTTTAGGGACAGGGGTTACCGGGGGGTCCGCCGGGGAGCTGTTTTTT. Residues: CASSLGTGVTGGSAGELFF.

This clone was detected only once. The chain joins TRBV6-6 to TRBJ2-1; 15 bases line up with TRBD2. Unmatched junction bases numbered 0, after V lost 4 bases and J lost 8 bases. The germline V gene encodes CDR1 MNHNY and CDR2 SVGAGI (reference sequence). CDR3 length: 14 amino acids. The CDR3: CASSWTSGRDEQFF. The CDR3 DNA sequence: TGTGCCAGCAGTTGGACTAGCGGGAGGGATGAGCAGTTCTTC.

The genes are TRBV15 and TRBJ2-7, with D perhaps matching TRBD2 (7 bases). This CDR3 is 16 amino acids long. Germline loops: CDR1 LNHNV, CDR2 YYDKDF (reference sequence). V gave up 1 base and J gave up 0 bases, with 13 bases separating them. CDR3 nucleotides: TGTGCCACCAGCAGAGGGGCGGGGGCCTCCTCCTACGAGCAGTACTTC. This encodes CATSRGAGASSYEQYF.

This clone occurred once. The rearrangement joins TRBV29-1 to TRBJ2-1; D uncertain. Germline V CDR1 and CDR2: SQVTM, ANQGSEA. The V and J ends lost 5 bases and 0 bases respectively, with 8 bases between them. This CDR3 is built from 13 residues. The CDR3 coding sequence is TGCAGCGTTTCACCGAGCTCCTACAATGAGCAGTTCTTC. It specifies CSVSPSSYNEQFF.

CDR3: CAWKGKRGTDTQYF. DNA for the CDR3: TGTGCCTGGAAGGGAAAACGGGGTACAGATACGCAGTATTTT. The chain has TRBV30 and TRBJ2-3; tentatively, D is TRBD2 (5 bases). The CDR3 runs to 14 residues. Germline CDR1 GTSNPN, CDR2 SVGIG (reference sequence). Trimming stripped 4 bases from V and 3 bases from J, with 14 bases between.

The chain uses TRBV11-3 and TRBJ1-2; weak D call: TRBD1 (6 bases). Trimming pared 4 bases from V and 1 base from J, leaving 7 bases between. The CDR3 contains 13 residues. In germline, CDR1 is SGHNT, CDR2 YENEEA. DNA for the CDR3: TGTGCCAGCAGCTCCAGGGGTAACTATGGCTACACCTTC. It specifies CASSSRGNYGYTF. Full variable domain (missing parts from reference TRBV11-3 and TRBJ1-2): EAGVVQSPRYKIIEKKQPVAFWCNPISGHNTLYWYLQNLGQGPELLIRYENEEAVDDSQLPKDRFSAERLKGVDSTLKIQPAELGDSAVYLCASSSRGNYGYTFGSGTRLTVV.